This T cell receptor beta chain derives from a study of shared clonotypes between healthy human individuals. General observations from the study: A handful of donors showed sharing of around 5% of naive CD4 clonotypes.

Points on this clone: The antigen is unknown.

Subsets obtained from CD4+ cells comprised CD45RA+ naive and CD45RA-negative memory cells. Sequenced by immunoSEQ multiplex PCR; TCRdb stores in-frame clones only, minus some. This sample has around 1.5 million clones; 98% occur once, and the top ten carry roughly 0.4%. This clonotype originated in a man aged 30-40 years in good health. Specimen: naive CD4+ T cells sorted from blood. The subset was: CD45RA+ positively selected.

Written as DNA, the CDR3 is TGTGCCAGCTCACTAGGTCGGATTAACACCGGGGAGCTGTTTTTT. It specifies CASSLGRINTGELFF. The chain couples TRBV18 to TRBJ2-2; D call uncertain. Germline lookup yields CDR1 KGHSH and CDR2 LQKENI. The CDR3 is made up of 15 amino acids. Trimming shortened V by 4 bases and J by 2 bases, and 11 bases separated the two germline ends.